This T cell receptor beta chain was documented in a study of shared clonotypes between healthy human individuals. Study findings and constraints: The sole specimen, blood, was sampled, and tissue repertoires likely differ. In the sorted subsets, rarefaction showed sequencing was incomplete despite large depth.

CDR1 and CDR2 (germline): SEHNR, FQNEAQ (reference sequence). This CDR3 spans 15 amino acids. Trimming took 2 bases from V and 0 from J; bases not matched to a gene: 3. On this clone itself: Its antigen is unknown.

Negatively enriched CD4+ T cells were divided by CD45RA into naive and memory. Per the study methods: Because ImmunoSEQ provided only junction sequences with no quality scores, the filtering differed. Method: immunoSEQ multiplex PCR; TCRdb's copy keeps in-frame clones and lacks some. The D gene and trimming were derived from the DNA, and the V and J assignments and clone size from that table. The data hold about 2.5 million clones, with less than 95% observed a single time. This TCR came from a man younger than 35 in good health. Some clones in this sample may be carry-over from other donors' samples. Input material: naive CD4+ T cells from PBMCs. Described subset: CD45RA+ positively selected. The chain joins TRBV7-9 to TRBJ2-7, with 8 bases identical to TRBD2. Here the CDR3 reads CASSLRSGSSYEQYF. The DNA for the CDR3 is TGTGCCAGCAGCTTAAGAAGCGGGAGCTCCTACGAGCAGTACTTC.